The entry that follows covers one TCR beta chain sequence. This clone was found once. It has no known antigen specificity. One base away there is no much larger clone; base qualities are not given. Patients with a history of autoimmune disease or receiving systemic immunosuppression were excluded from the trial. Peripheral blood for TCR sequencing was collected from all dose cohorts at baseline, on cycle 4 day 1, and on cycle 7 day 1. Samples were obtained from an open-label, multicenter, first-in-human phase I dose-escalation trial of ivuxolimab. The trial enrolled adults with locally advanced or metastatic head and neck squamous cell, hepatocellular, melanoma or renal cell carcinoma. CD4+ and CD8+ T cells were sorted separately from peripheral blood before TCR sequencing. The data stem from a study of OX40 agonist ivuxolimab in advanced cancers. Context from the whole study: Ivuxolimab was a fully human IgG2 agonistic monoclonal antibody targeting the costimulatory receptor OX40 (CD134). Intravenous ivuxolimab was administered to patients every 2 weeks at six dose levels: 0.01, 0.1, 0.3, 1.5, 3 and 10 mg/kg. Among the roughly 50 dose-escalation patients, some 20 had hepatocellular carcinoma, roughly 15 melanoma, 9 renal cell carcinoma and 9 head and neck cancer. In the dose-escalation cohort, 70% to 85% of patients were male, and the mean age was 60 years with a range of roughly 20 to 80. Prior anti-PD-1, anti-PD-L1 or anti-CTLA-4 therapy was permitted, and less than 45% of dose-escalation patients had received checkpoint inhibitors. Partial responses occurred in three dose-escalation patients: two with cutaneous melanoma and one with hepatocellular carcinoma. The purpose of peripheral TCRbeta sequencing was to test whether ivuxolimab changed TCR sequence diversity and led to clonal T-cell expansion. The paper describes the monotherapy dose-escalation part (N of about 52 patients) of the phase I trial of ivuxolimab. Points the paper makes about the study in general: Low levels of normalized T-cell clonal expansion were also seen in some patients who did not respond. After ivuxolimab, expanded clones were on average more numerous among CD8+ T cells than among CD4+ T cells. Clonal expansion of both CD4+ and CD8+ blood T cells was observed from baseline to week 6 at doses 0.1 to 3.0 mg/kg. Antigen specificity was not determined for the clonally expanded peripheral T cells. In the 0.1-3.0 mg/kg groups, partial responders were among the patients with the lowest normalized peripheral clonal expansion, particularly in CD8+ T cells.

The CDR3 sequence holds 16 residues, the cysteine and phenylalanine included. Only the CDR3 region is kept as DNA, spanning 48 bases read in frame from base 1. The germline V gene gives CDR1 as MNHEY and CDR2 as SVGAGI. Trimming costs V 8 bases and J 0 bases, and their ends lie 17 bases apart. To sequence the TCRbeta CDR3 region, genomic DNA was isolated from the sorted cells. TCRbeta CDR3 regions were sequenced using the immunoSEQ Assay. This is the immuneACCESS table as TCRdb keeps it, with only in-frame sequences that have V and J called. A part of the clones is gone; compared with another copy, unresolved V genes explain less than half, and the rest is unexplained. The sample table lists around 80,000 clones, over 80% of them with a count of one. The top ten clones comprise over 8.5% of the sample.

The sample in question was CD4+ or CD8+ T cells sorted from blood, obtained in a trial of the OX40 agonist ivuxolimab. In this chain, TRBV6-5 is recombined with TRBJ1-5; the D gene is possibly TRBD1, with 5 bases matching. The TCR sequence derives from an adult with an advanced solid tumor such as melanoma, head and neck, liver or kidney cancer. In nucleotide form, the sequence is TGTGCCAGCGGTTTAGGACACCGTTATAGCAATCAGCCCCAGCATTTT. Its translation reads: CASGLGHRYSNQPQHF.